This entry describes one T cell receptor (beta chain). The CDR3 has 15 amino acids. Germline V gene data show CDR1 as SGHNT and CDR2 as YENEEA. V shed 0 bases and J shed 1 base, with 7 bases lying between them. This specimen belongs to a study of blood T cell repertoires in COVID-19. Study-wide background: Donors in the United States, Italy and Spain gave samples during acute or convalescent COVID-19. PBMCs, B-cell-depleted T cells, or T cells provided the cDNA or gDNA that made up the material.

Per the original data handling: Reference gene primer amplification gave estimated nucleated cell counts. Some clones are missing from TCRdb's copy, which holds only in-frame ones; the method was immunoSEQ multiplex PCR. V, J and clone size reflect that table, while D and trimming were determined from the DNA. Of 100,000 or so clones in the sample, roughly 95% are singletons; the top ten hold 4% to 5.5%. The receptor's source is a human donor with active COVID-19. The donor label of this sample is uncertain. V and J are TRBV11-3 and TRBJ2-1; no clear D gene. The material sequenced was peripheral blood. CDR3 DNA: TGTGCCAGCAGCTTAGAAGCGCCTTCCTACAATGAGCAGTTCTTC. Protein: CASSLEAPSYNEQFF.